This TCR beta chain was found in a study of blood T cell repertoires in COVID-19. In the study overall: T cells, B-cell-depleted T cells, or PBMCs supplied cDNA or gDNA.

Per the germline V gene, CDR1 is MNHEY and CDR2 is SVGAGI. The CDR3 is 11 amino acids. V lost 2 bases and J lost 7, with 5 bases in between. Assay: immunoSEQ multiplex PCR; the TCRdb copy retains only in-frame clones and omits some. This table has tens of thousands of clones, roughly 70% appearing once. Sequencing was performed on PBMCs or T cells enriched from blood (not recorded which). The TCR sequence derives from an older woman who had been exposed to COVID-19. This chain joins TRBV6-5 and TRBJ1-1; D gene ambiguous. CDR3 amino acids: CASSYGIEAFF. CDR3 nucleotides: TGTGCCAGCAGTTACGGCATTGAAGCTTTCTTT.